Each of the 19 T cell receptor beta chains below was sequenced from the same sample in a study of CDR3 diversity in severe acne. TCRdb reanalysed the PCR reads using MiXCR and keeps one entry per CDR3 protein. The sample shows 97,000 or so distinct CDR3 sequences, roughly half of them seen only once. Source material: blood. The receptors stem from a male donor with acne.

Many counts were recorded for this clonotype. Here the CDR3 DNA reads TGTGCCAGCAGCCAAGAATGGGACAGGCGGAATCAGCCCCAGCATTTT. It encodes CASSQEWDRRNQPQHF. The rearrangement uses TRBV4-2 and TRBJ1-5, with 8 bases aligning to TRBD1. The V gene's germline CDR1 is LGHNA and CDR2 YNFKEQ. The CDR3 has 16 amino acids. Trimming at V came to 0 bases and at J to 4 bases, leaving 5 bases not matched to a gene.

The chain couples TRBV20-1 to TRBJ1-2; 7 bases fit TRBD1. The CDR3 consists of 14 residues. CDR1 DFQATT and CDR2 SNEGSKA come from the germline V gene (reference sequence). The ends lost 7 bases at V and 5 bases at J; junction bases unmatched: 13. The CDR3 protein is CSVRGNRGRYGYTF. The CDR3 region has the DNA TGCAGTGTCAGAGGGAACAGGGGAAGGTATGGCTACACCTTC.

J is TRBJ1-2 and V is TRBV29-1, with D maybe TRBD1 (5 bases). CDR3 size: 14 residues. The V gene lost 4 bases and the J gene lost 7 bases, with 19 bases spanning the gap. The germline CDR1 and CDR2 sequences are SQVTM and ANQGSEA. The CDR3 DNA reads TGCAGCGTTGGCATAAAGCAGGGTGGGGCTGGCTACACCTTC. It codes for CSVGIKQGGAGYTF.

Of note for this clonotype: This clone may be a read error of a much larger clone one base away. J is TRBJ2-7 and V is TRBV6-1, with D possibly matching TRBD2 (5 bases). Germline loops: CDR1 MNHNS, CDR2 SASEGT. This CDR3 spans 13 amino acids. V gave up 3 bases and J gave up 7 bases, with 13 bases separating them. The CDR3 is CASSERENNEQYF. As DNA, the CDR3 is TGTGCCAGCAGTGAGAGGGAGAACAATGAGCAGTACTTC.

This chain connects TRBV10-3 to TRBJ2-7, with 9 bases aligning to TRBD2. Unmatched junction bases numbered 15, after V lost 3 bases and J lost 0 bases. The CDR3 spans 19 residues. Germline CDR1 reads ENHRY; CDR2 reads SYGVKD. The CDR3 spells CAISELKTSGPNHSYEQYF. CDR3 nucleotide sequence: TGTGCCATCAGTGAATTGAAGACTAGCGGTCCTAACCACTCCTACGAGCAGTACTTC.

Note on this clonotype: One end of the junction fails to match germline, which may point to a read error. This chain joins TRBV20-1 and TRBJ2-7, with D possibly being TRBD1 or TRBD2 (5 bases each). Per the germline V gene, CDR1 is DFQATT and CDR2 is SNEGSKA (reference sequence). CDR3 length: 14 amino acids. This CDR3 reads CSASLQEHPYERHF. Written as DNA, the CDR3 is TGCAGTGCTAGCTTACAGGAGCACCCCTACGAGCGGCACTTC.

A note on this clonotype: This may stem from a read error, because a much larger clone lies one nucleotide away. The rearrangement uses TRBV6-5 and TRBJ1-2; the D is unclear. Germline CDR1 is MNHEY and CDR2 is SVGAGI. The CDR3 covers 16 residues. V dropped 0 bases and J dropped 2 bases, with 13 bases sitting between them. The CDR3 coding sequence is TGTGCCAGCAGTTACTCGCCTCGGACGGGGAACTATGGCTACACCTTC. Encoded protein: CASSYSPRTGNYGYTF.

Relative to its sample, this clonotype is medium-sized (0.01 to 0.1%). CDR3 sequence reads: CSATAFSGNTIYF. CDR3 bases: TGCAGCGCAACAGCATTCTCTGGAAACACCATATATTTT. The chain joins TRBV29-1 to TRBJ1-3; no reliable D call. Trimming pared 7 bases from V and 0 bases from J, leaving 10 bases between. Per the germline V gene, CDR1 is SQVTM and CDR2 is ANQGSEA. The CDR3 is made up of 13 amino acids.

Of note for this clonotype: One junction end does not reproduce the germline sequence, and a read error may be involved. V gene TRBV19 combines with J gene TRBJ2-6, with D unresolved. The CDR3 spans 18 residues. The germline V gene has CDR1 LNHDA and CDR2 SQIVND (reference sequence). CDR3 loop: CASTPRQSDPSRANVLTF. The CDR3 bases are TGTGCCAGTACCCCCAGGCAGTCAGACCCCTCTCGGGCCAACGTCCTGACTTTC.

This clonotype was seen more than once but under ten times. The gene calls are TRBV6-5 and TRBJ1-5; maybe TRBD1 (6 bases). The CDR3 is made up of 15 amino acids. Germline V lookup: CDR1 MNHEY, CDR2 SVGAGI. V gave up 6 bases and J gave up 7 bases, with 19 bases separating them. CDR3 protein: CASRPQGFGVQPQHF. As DNA, the CDR3 is TGTGCCAGCAGACCACAGGGATTCGGAGTCCAGCCCCAGCATTTT.

The rearrangement links TRBV5-4 to TRBJ2-7; no clear D. The CDR3 runs to 13 residues. V lost 0 bases to trimming and J lost 2 bases, with 6 bases between them. CDR1 and CDR2 from the germline V gene are SGHNT and YYREEE (reference sequence). CDR3: CASSLEATYEQYF. CDR3 nucleotide sequence: TGTGCCAGCAGCTTGGAGGCAACCTACGAGCAGTACTTC.

This sequence joins TRBV20-1 and TRBJ2-7; no reliable D call. Looked up from germline, CDR1 is DFQATT and CDR2 is SNEGSKA (reference sequence). The CDR3 consists of 12 residues. In DNA form, the CDR3 reads TGCAGCTCTACATCGCGGTCCTACGAGCAGTACTTC. This translates into CSSTSRSYEQYF.

This clonotype came up a few times. A single base separates this from a much larger clone, so it may be a read error. V and J are TRBV7-9 and TRBJ1-2; 11 positions agree with TRBD1. This CDR3 has 13 residues. Germline V gene sequence: CDR1 SEHNR, CDR2 FQNEAQ (reference sequence). The ends lost 5 bases at V and 7 bases at J; junction bases unmatched: 3. CDR3 nucleotide sequence: TGTGCCAGCAGCATGGGACAGGGGGGTGGCTACACCTTC. It encodes CASSMGQGGGYTF.

The sample holds many counts of this clonotype. J is TRBJ2-7 and V is TRBV12-3 or TRBV12-4; 9 nucleotides align to TRBD1. The CDR3 is made up of 16 amino acids. After removal of 1 base from V and 3 bases from J, the junction contained 7 bases not matched to a gene. The CDR3, as DNA: TGTGCCAGCAGTTTAGGGCCACAGGGGGCGAACTACGAGCAGTACTTC. Protein product: CASSLGPQGANYEQYF.

In its sample, this clonotype was seen many times. The V and J genes are TRBV20-1 and TRBJ2-7, with 7 nucleotides matching TRBD2. The germline CDR1 and CDR2 sequences are DFQATT and SNEGSKA (reference sequence). The CDR3 covers 13 residues. Here the CDR3 reads CSHSRGGTYEQYF. CDR3 DNA sequence: TGCAGCCATTCGCGCGGGGGTACCTACGAGCAGTACTTC.

This clonotype was observed many times. V is TRBV6-5 and J is TRBJ2-4, with 12 bases matching TRBD2. The CDR3 has 16 residues. V shed 8 bases, J shed 1 base, and the junction held 6 bases outside the gene matches. CDR1 MNHEY and CDR2 SVGAGI come from the germline V gene. The CDR3, as DNA: TGTGCCAGCGCTAGCGGGAGGGCCCAGGCCAAAAACATTCAGTACTTC. It specifies CASASGRAQAKNIQYF.

The table lists this clonotype with many counts. V is TRBV7-9 and J is TRBJ1-4; D is possibly TRBD1 (5 bases). CDR3 length: 13 residues. Per the germline V gene, CDR1 is SEHNR and CDR2 is FQNEAQ (reference sequence). V was clipped by 1 base and J by 7 bases, with 7 bases between them. The CDR3 DNA sequence: TGTGCCAGCAGCTTAGAAGGGACTGAAAAACTGTTTTTT. This gives the protein CASSLEGTEKLFF. Together with reference TRBV7-9 and TRBJ1-4, the CDR3 gives the full variable domain: DTGVSQNPRHKITKRGQNVTFRCDPISEHNRLYWYRQTLGQGPEFLTYFQNEAQLEKSRLLSDRFSAERPKGSFSTLEIQRTEQGDSAMYLCASSLEGTEKLFFGSGTQLSVL.

This clonotype was seen only a few times. The junction does not match germline at one end; this may be a read error. The rearrangement joins TRBV7-3 to TRBJ2-7; D remains ambiguous. Germline V gene sequence: CDR1 SGHTA, CDR2 FQGTGA. The CDR3 covers 15 residues. The CDR3 loop is CASSQGHLESYEQYF. DNA for the CDR3: TGCGCCAGCAGCCAAGGTCACCTGGAGTCCTACGAGCAGTACTTC.

This chain uses TRBV27 with TRBJ2-5; TRBD1 agrees at 11 bases. Germline V gene lookup returns CDR1 MNHEY and CDR2 SMNVEV (reference sequence). The CDR3 length is 16 residues. After removal of 5 bases from V and 4 bases from J, the junction contained 9 bases not matched to a gene. CDR3 residues: CASSARDRGRRETQYF. In nucleotides, the CDR3 is TGTGCCAGCAGTGCGAGGGACAGGGGGAGGAGAGAGACCCAGTACTTC.